One and the same sample provided the 13 T cell receptor beta chains below, sequenced in a study of T cells in Graves' hyperthyroidism and ophthalmopathy (dated by TCRdb to about 2019). The library was made by multiplex PCR. TCRdb shows the sequencer as Illumina HiSeq 2000. TCR beta CDR3 regions were amplified from RNA transcripts. A first-round RT-PCR of the TCR CDR3 used the HTBI primer set with the Qiagen OneStep RT-PCR kit. In TCRdb, the public reads were trimmed at Q25 with fastp and aligned with MiXCR, with productive beta chains retained. CDR3 protein sequences are deduplicated, and each keeps its most common genes and DNA. This sample comprises hundreds of thousands of distinct CDR3 sequences, about 15% of them detected only once. The ten biggest clones cover 5.5% to 7.5% of the sample. Sequencing was performed on blood. The receptors were gathered from a woman aged 30 to 39 with Graves' hyperthyroidism that later progressed to Graves' ophthalmopathy.

The V gene is TRBV14, the J gene TRBJ2-1; 9 nucleotides line up with TRBD1. V lost 4 bases to trimming and J lost 4 bases; unmatched junction nucleotides: 5. The CDR3 runs to 15 residues. Germline CDR1 and CDR2: SGHDN and FVKESK. The chain's CDR3 is CASSRWDRAYNEQFF. The CDR3 DNA sequence: TGTGCCAGCAGCCGCTGGGACAGGGCTTACAATGAGCAGTTCTTC.

Many counts were recorded for this clonotype. The chain has TRBV27 and TRBJ2-3; weak D call: TRBD2 (6 bases). The germline V gene encodes CDR1 MNHEY and CDR2 SMNVEV (reference sequence). Deletions cut 1 base from V and 3 bases from J, with 8 bases between. The CDR3 loop spans 14 amino acids. The DNA of the CDR3 is TGTGCCAGCAGTTTATTTGGAGGGACAGATACGCAGTATTTT. Amino acids: CASSLFGGTDTQYF.

The chain combines TRBV6-1 with TRBJ1-5; 7 bases agree with TRBD1. V was pared by 3 bases and J by 14 bases, with 10 bases of the junction left unmatched. Germline V gene data show CDR1 as MNHNS and CDR2 as SASEGT. The CDR3 is made up of 13 amino acids. The CDR3 DNA reads TGTGCCAGCAGTGAGGCCCGGGACAGATACAAGCATTTT. Residues: CASSEARDRYKHF.

The rearrangement joins TRBV10-2 to TRBJ2-7, with a tentative D call TRBD2 (5 bases). Germline CDR1 and CDR2: WSHSY and SAAADI. With 5 bases removed from V and 1 base from J, the gap between germline ends came to 15 bases. The CDR3 loop spans 15 amino acids. CDR3 sequence (DNA): TGCGCCAGCAGTCTCTTTGGTGGGAGTTCCTACGAGCAGTACTTC. Protein product: CASSLFGGSSYEQYF.

The rearrangement joins TRBV5-4 to TRBJ2-2; 10 nucleotides agree with TRBD2. The trim removed 0 bases at V and 7 bases at J, leaving 6 bases unmatched. The CDR3 runs 16 residues. The V gene's germline CDR1 is SGHNT and CDR2 YYREEE (reference sequence). CDR3 sequence reads: CASSLAVAGGDGELFF. In DNA, the CDR3 is TGTGCCAGCAGCTTGGCAGTAGCGGGAGGCGACGGGGAGCTGTTTTTT.

A few counts support this clonotype. This rearrangement joins TRBV5-5 to TRBJ2-7; no definite D call. V lost 2 bases, J lost 3 bases, and 9 bases lay in between. The CDR3 runs to 13 residues. Germline V gives CDR1 SGHKS, CDR2 YYEKEE (reference sequence). In nucleotides, the CDR3 is TGTGCCAGCAGCTTCCTTATCAACTACGAGCAGTACTTC. Its protein is CASSFLINYEQYF.

As regards this clonotype: A much larger clone differs by one base, so this may be a read error. The chain joins TRBV28 to TRBJ2-1; the D gene is possibly TRBD2 (5 bases). The CDR3 is 16 amino acids. The V end lost 3 bases, the J end lost 2 bases, and 14 bases lay between the germline ends. The germline CDR1 and CDR2 sequences are MDHEN and SYDVKM. The CDR3 sequence is CASSFTTGGPYNEQFF. The DNA of the CDR3 is TGTGCCAGCAGTTTTACGACCGGCGGGCCCTACAATGAGCAGTTCTTC.

This clonotype was seen many times. The V and J genes are TRBV7-3 and TRBJ2-1; 8 bases are a match to TRBD2. This CDR3 has 15 amino acids. Germline CDR1 is SGHTA and CDR2 is FQGTGA. V shed 1 base, J shed 7 bases, and the junction held 6 bases outside the gene matches. CDR3 amino acids: CASSLSPGGPNEQFF. The CDR3 DNA follows: TGTGCCAGCAGCTTAAGTCCGGGAGGGCCTAATGAGCAGTTCTTC.

The CDR3 DNA follows: TGTGCCTGTCCACTCCACTACGGAAACACCATATATTTT. It codes for CACPLHYGNTIYF. This chain joins TRBV30 and TRBJ1-3; no clear D. CDR1 is GTSNPN, CDR2 SVGIG, per germline (reference sequence). The CDR3 length is 13 residues. V was trimmed by 6 bases and J by 4 bases, leaving 13 bases between them.

This clonotype was found a few times. The rearrangement uses TRBV9 and TRBJ1-3, with no clear D. The CDR3 loop spans 16 amino acids. V dropped 4 bases and J dropped 0 bases, with 14 bases sitting between them. Per the germline V gene, CDR1 is SGDLS and CDR2 is YYNGEE. The CDR3 is CASSTRLESSGNTIYF. CDR3 nucleotide sequence: TGTGCCAGCAGCACTCGCCTTGAGAGCTCTGGAAACACCATATATTTT.

This clonotype has just a few counts. V is TRBV30 and J is TRBJ1-1; unclear D gene. The CDR3 runs to 14 residues. V was trimmed by 8 bases and J by 0 bases, leaving 16 bases between them. Germline V CDR1 and CDR2: GTSNPN, SVGIG (reference sequence). The CDR3, as DNA: TGTGCCGGAGCATCAAACGTGATGAACACTGAAGCTTTCTTT. This codes for CAGASNVMNTEAFF.

The rearrangement uses TRBV6-2 or TRBV6-3 and TRBJ1-5; tentative D call: TRBD1 (6 bases). Germline CDR1 MNHEY, CDR2 SVGEGT. The CDR3 has 14 amino acids. The V and J ends lost 5 bases and 6 bases respectively, with 14 bases between them. CDR3 loop: CASSTRGVPQPQHF. CDR3 in DNA: TGTGCCAGCAGTACAAGGGGGGTGCCTCAGCCCCAGCATTTT.

This clonotype was seen more than once but under ten times. This chain connects TRBV6-5 to TRBJ2-3; 8 bases are shared with TRBD1. J gave up 3 bases and V 1 base, and 9 bases lay outside the gene matches. The CDR3 consists of 17 residues. CDR1 is MNHEY and CDR2 is SVGAGI in the germline V gene. For the CDR3, the DNA is TGTGCCAGCAGTTACTTGGGGACAGGAAATCAAACAGATACGCAGTATTTT. This encodes CASSYLGTGNQTDTQYF.